This entry lists 6 T cell receptor beta chains sequenced from one sample in a study of beta chain features in type 1 diabetes. Expressed TCRB transcripts got sequenced, as all isolated RNA was reverse transcribed. Some clones are missing from TCRdb's copy, which holds only in-frame ones; the method was immunoSEQ multiplex PCR. This table has about 320,000 clones, around 13% appearing once. The sample was central memory CD4+ T cells from blood. All receptors come from a man aged 30-40 years in good health.

This chain uses TRBV5-4 with TRBJ2-1; 8 bases align to TRBD2. V was clipped by 2 bases and J by 1 base; unmatched bases: 5. The CDR3 is 16 residues long. Germline V gives CDR1 SGHNT, CDR2 YYREEE (reference sequence). The CDR3 loop is CASSFLGLASYNEQFF. The DNA of the CDR3 is TGTGCCAGCAGCTTTTTAGGACTAGCTTCCTACAATGAGCAGTTCTTC.

Only a few counts were recorded for this clone. CDR3 protein: CASSPTRLAGSYEQYV. The CDR3 DNA reads TGTGCCAGCAGCCCGACCCGACTAGCGGGATCCTACGAGCAGTACGTC. This chain connects TRBV28 to TRBJ2-7; 11 bases match TRBD2. Germline CDR1 reads MDHEN; CDR2 reads SYDVKM. The CDR3 extends over 16 amino acids. After removal of 6 bases from V and 1 base from J, the junction contained 8 bases not matched to a gene.

The V call is TRBV6-1, the J call TRBJ2-5, with D unclear. The CDR3 extends over 13 amino acids. Looked up from germline, CDR1 is MNHNS and CDR2 is SASEGT. V lost 2 bases, J lost 5 bases, and 9 bases lay in between. CDR3 loop: CASSESIWETQYF. CDR3 nucleotide sequence: TGTGCCAGCAGTGAATCCATTTGGGAGACCCAGTACTTC.

The V gene is TRBV18, the J gene TRBJ1-1; D is unresolved. This CDR3 comprises 14 residues. V gave up 5 bases and J gave up 6 bases, with 16 bases separating them. The germline CDR1 and CDR2 sequences are KGHSH and LQKENI. The CDR3 sequence is CASSSGVSMSEAFF. As DNA, the CDR3 is TGTGCCAGCTCATCCGGGGTGTCCATGTCTGAAGCTTTCTTT.

This clone has at least ten counts. Different DNA sequences within this sample yield the same CDR3. V and J are TRBV7-2 and TRBJ2-7; maybe TRBD1 (6 bases). The V gene lost 1 base and the J gene lost 1 base, with 8 bases spanning the gap. This CDR3 spans 14 amino acids. CDR1 is SGHTA, CDR2 FQGNSA, per germline. The CDR3 spells CASSLGTASYEQYF. The CDR3, as DNA: TGTGCCAGCAGCTTAGGGACAGCATCCTACGAGCAGTACTTC.

There are a few counts of this clone. The genes are TRBV30 and TRBJ1-2; tentative D call: TRBD1 (5 bases). The CDR3 has 16 amino acids. Germline CDR1 reads GTSNPN; CDR2 reads SVGIG (reference sequence). With 0 bases removed from V and 0 bases from J, the gap between germline ends came to 14 bases. CDR3 residues: CAWSVLLGEANYGYTF. The CDR3 DNA reads as TGTGCCTGGAGTGTACTGTTAGGGGAGGCTAACTATGGCTACACCTTC.